Each of the 17 T cell receptor beta chains below was sequenced from the same sample in a study of blood T cell repertoires in COVID-19. Clones were sequenced by immunoSEQ multiplex PCR, and TCRdb holds only the in-frame ones, with some missing. The table lists tens of thousands of clones, 80% to 85% of them singletons. The sequencing input was peripheral blood. All receptors come from a man in his 60s with acute or convalescent COVID-19.

This clone was seen a single time. The CDR3 region is CASTFLGLGVRNSPLHF. The CDR3 DNA is TGTGCCAGCACCTTCCTAGGATTAGGGGTTCGGAATTCACCCCTCCACTTT. This rearrangement joins TRBV2 to TRBJ1-6, with a weak D call TRBD1 (5 bases). Per germline, CDR1 SNHLY and CDR2 FYNNEI. This CDR3 has 17 amino acids. V was cut by 7 bases and J by 7 bases, with 23 bases left in between.

This clone came up a few times. The J gene is TRBJ1-1, the V gene TRBV5-6; a weak D match, TRBD1 (5 bases). With 2 bases removed from V and 3 bases from J, the gap between germline ends came to 8 bases. This CDR3 spans 13 amino acids. From germline, CDR1 is SGHDT and CDR2 YYEEEE. In nucleotides, the CDR3 is TGTGCCAGCAGCTTAAGACAGCACACTGAAGCTTTCTTT. This encodes CASSLRQHTEAFF.

The gene calls are TRBV7-8 and TRBJ1-4, with TRBD1 matching over 9 bases. The CDR3 has 21 residues. The ends lost 6 bases at V and 7 bases at J; junction bases unmatched: 27. CDR1 and CDR2 (germline): SGHVS, FQNEAQ. CDR3 sequence: CASRPPGQGTFRDGGPEKLFF. The DNA for the CDR3 is TGTGCCAGCAGGCCTCCGGGACAGGGAACTTTTCGGGACGGAGGCCCTGAAAAACTGTTTTTT.

This chain links TRBV7-2 with TRBJ1-2; possible D gene TRBD1, 6 bases. Germline V gene sequence: CDR1 SGHTA, CDR2 FQGNSA. The CDR3 covers 15 residues. Deletions cut 3 bases from V and 8 bases from J, with 19 bases between. CDR3: CASSFLNRVFTGYTF. The CDR3 DNA is TGTGCCAGCAGCTTTTTAAACAGGGTATTCACCGGCTACACCTTC.

This clone was detected only once. This chain connects TRBV2 to TRBJ1-1; D is unclear. CDR1 is SNHLY and CDR2 is FYNNEI in the germline V gene. The CDR3 is 12 amino acids. V was pared by 4 bases and J by 5 bases, with 8 bases between. The CDR3 DNA is TGTGCCAGCAGTGTTCCGGAGACTGAAGCTTTCTTT. Its translation: CASSVPETEAFF. The variable domain in full, completed from reference TRBV2 and TRBJ1-1, reads EPEVTQTPSHQVTQMGQEVILRCVPISNHLYFYWYRQILGQKVEFLVSFYNNEISEKSEIFDDQFSVERPDGSNFTLKIRSTKLEDSAMYFCASSVPETEAFFGQGTRLTVV.

The chain is built from TRBV4-1 and TRBJ2-6, with no clear D. In germline, CDR1 is MGHRA, CDR2 YSYEKL. The CDR3 consists of 17 residues. V shed 0 bases and J shed 0 bases, with 9 bases lying between them. DNA of the CDR3: TGCGCCAGCAGCCAAGATATTGGCAGCTCTGGGGCCAACGTCCTGACTTTC. Translated: CASSQDIGSSGANVLTF.

CDR3 nucleotide sequence: TGTGCCAGCAGGGGACAGTACAATCAGCCCCAGCATTTT. Its protein product is CASRGQYNQPQHF. V is TRBV6-5 and J is TRBJ1-5, with 7 bases identical to TRBD1. The CDR3 sequence is 13 residues long. The germline V gene has CDR1 MNHEY and CDR2 SVGAGI. J lost 3 bases, V lost 6 bases, and 2 bases had no gene match.

The chain uses TRBV12-3 or TRBV12-4 and TRBJ2-4; no definite D call. The CDR3 has 12 residues. V shed 6 bases and J shed 0 bases, with 3 bases lying between them. The CDR3 nucleotides are TGTGCCAGCAGCGTAGCCAAAAACATTCAGTACTTC. The encoded protein is CASSVAKNIQYF.

The rearrangement joins TRBV2 to TRBJ2-1; TRBD1 aligns across 8 bases. The CDR3 length is 18 residues. Germline loops: CDR1 SNHLY, CDR2 FYNNEI. The trim removed 4 bases at V and 0 bases at J, leaving 11 bases unmatched. CDR3 region: CASSGTGRDPSSYNEQFF. Written as DNA, the CDR3 is TGTGCCAGCAGTGGGACAGGGCGTGACCCGAGCTCCTACAATGAGCAGTTCTTC.

The V and J genes are TRBV7-2 and TRBJ1-2; 12 positions agree with TRBD1. The length of the CDR3 is 17 residues. The ends lost 2 bases at V and 6 bases at J; junction bases unmatched: 10. Germline lookup yields CDR1 SGHTA and CDR2 FQGNSA. CDR3 DNA: TGTGCCAGCAGCTTATCCGGGACAGGGGGCAGAAGGAATGGCTACACCTTC. It translates to CASSLSGTGGRRNGYTF.

V gene TRBV6-2 or TRBV6-3 combines with J gene TRBJ1-5; possible D gene TRBD1, 5 bases. V lost 0 bases and J lost 11, with 20 bases in between. The germline CDR1 and CDR2 sequences are MNHEY and SVGEGT. The CDR3 has 16 residues. For the CDR3, the DNA is TGTGCCAGCAGTTACTCGCCCGGACGGGGGATTAAGGCCCAGCATTTT. It encodes CASSYSPGRGIKAQHF.

The chain combines TRBV9 with TRBJ2-7, with D maybe TRBD1 (5 bases). This CDR3 is 15 amino acids long. The germline V gene encodes CDR1 SGDLS and CDR2 YYNGEE. Trimming left V 3 bases short and J 0 bases short, with 13 bases between. The CDR3 DNA reads as TGTGCCAGCAGCGGACATGGGGCCGGCTCCTACGAGCAGTACTTC. This codes for CASSGHGAGSYEQYF. The complete variable domain, with remaining parts taken from reference TRBV9 and TRBJ2-7, reads DSGVTQTPKHLITATGQRVTLRCSPRSGDLSVYWYQQSLDQGLQFLIQYYNGEERAKGNILERFSAQQFPDLHSELNLSSLELGDSALYFCASSGHGAGSYEQYFGPGTRLTVT.

J is TRBJ1-2 and V is TRBV10-3, with D maybe TRBD1 (5 bases). This CDR3 spans 14 amino acids. Germline CDR1 and CDR2: ENHRY and SYGVKD. Trimming cost V 3 bases and J 0 bases, with 8 bases left between them. CDR3 coding DNA: TGTGCCATCAGTGAAGACAGTTCTAACTATGGCTACACCTTC. It specifies CAISEDSSNYGYTF.

The gene calls are TRBV19 and TRBJ2-7; tentative D call: TRBD1 (6 bases). Germline CDR1 reads LNHDA; CDR2 reads SQIVND (reference sequence). The CDR3 runs to 14 residues. The V gene lost 3 bases and the J gene lost 3 bases, with 12 bases spanning the gap. This CDR3 is CASSIQGRNYEQYF. The CDR3 DNA reads as TGTGCCAGTAGTATCCAGGGGCGGAACTACGAGCAGTACTTC.

V usage is TRBV12-3 or TRBV12-4 and J usage is TRBJ1-5; D gene unclear. The CDR3 totals 12 residues. V dropped 7 bases and J dropped 2 bases, with 6 bases sitting between them. Written as DNA, the CDR3 is TGTGCCAGCAAGTGGCGCAATCAGCCCCAGCATTTT. Translated, it gives CASKWRNQPQHF.

This clone was seen more than once but under ten times. This sequence joins TRBV4-1 and TRBJ1-1; the D gene is possibly TRBD1 (5 bases). Trimming shortened V by 0 bases and J by 7 bases, and 18 bases separated the two germline ends. CDR3 length: 16 residues. In germline, CDR1 is MGHRA, CDR2 YSYEKL. CDR3 nucleotide sequence: TGCGCCAGCAGCCAAGAGGTGGTCCTCCGGAGGGGTGAAGCTTTCTTT. Translated: CASSQEVVLRRGEAFF.

This clone was seen a few times. The rearrangement uses TRBV19 and TRBJ1-4; 8 bases map to TRBD1. CDR3 length equals 16 residues. Germline lookup yields CDR1 LNHDA and CDR2 SQIVND (reference sequence). The J segment lost 4 bases and the V segment lost 6 bases, leaving 10 bases of the junction unmatched. The CDR3 nucleotides are TGTGCCAGTAGACCCACAGGGGGGCCACATAATGAAAAACTGTTTTTT. This codes for CASRPTGGPHNEKLFF.